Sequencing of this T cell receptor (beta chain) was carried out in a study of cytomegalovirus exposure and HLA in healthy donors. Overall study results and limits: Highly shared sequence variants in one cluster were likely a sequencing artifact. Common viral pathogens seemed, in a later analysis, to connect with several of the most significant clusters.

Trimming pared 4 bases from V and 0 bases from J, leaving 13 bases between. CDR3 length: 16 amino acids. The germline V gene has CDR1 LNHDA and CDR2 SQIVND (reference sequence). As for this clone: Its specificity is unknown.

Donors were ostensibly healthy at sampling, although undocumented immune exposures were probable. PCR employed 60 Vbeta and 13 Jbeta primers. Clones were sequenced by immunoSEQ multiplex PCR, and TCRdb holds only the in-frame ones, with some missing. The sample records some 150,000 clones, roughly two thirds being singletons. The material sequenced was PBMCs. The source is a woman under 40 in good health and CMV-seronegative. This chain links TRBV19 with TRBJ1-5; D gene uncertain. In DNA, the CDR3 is TGTGCCAGTAGTAGAACATACCGATTTAGCAATCAGCCCCAGCATTTT. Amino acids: CASSRTYRFSNQPQHF.